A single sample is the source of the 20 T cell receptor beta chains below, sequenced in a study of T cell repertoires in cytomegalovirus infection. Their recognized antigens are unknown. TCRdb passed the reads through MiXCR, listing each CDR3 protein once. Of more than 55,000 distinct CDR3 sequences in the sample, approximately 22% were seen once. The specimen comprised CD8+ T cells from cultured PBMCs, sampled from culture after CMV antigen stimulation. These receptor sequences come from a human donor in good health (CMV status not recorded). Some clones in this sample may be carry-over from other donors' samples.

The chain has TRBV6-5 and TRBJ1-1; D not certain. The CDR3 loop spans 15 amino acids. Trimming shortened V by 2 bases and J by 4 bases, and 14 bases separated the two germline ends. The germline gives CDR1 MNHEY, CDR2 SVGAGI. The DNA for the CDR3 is TGTGCCAGCAGTTACCTCGGCAGCTGGGGCACTGAAGCTTTCTTT. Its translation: CASSYLGSWGTEAFF.

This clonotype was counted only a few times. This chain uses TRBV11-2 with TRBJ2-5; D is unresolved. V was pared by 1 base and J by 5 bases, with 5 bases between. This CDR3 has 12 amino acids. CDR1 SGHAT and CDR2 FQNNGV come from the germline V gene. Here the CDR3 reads CASSLVPETQYF. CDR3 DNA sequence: TGTGCCAGCAGCTTAGTTCCCGAGACCCAGTACTTC. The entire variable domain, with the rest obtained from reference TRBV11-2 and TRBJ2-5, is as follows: EAGVAQSPRYKIIEKRQSVAFWCNPISGHATLYWYQQILGQGPKLLIQFQNNGVVDDSQLPKDRFSAERLKGVDSTLKIQPAKLEDSAVYLCASSLVPETQYFGPGTRLLVL.

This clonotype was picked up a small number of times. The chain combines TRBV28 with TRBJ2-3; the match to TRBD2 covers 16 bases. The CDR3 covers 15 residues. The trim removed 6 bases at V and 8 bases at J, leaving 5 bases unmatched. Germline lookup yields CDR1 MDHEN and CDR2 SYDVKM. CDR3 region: CASRGLAGGLPTQYF. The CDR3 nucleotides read TGTGCCAGCAGGGGACTAGCGGGGGGGCTGCCTACGCAGTATTTT.

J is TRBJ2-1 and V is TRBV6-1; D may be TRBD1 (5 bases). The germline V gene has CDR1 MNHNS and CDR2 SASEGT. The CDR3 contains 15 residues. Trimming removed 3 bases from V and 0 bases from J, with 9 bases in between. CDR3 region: CASSETVDSYNEQFF. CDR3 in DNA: TGTGCCAGCAGTGAGACAGTTGACTCCTACAATGAGCAGTTCTTC.

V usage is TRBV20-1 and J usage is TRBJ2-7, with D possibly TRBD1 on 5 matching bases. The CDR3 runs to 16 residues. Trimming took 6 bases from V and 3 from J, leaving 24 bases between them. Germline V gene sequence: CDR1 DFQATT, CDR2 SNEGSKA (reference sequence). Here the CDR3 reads CSAADSQGTLLYEQYF. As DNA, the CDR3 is TGCAGTGCCGCCGATAGCCAGGGTACTCTACTCTACGAGCAGTACTTC.

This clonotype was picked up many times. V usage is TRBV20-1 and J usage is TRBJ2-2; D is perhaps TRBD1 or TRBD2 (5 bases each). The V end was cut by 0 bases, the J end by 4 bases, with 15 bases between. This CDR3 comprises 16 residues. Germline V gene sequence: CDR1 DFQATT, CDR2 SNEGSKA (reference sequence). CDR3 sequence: CSARDLGGRSTGELFF. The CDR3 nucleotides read TGCAGTGCTAGAGATCTTGGGGGAAGAAGCACCGGGGAGCTGTTTTTT.

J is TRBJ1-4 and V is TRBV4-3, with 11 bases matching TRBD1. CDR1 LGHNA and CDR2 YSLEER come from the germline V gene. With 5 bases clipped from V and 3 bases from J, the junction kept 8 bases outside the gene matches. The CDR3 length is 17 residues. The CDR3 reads CASSGTGGLTANEKLFF. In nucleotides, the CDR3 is TGCGCCAGCAGCGGGACAGGGGGACTAACAGCTAATGAAAAACTGTTTTTT.

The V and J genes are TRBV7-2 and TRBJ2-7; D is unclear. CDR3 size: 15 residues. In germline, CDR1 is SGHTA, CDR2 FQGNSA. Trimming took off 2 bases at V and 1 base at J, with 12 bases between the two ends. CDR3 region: CASSLYGLASYEQYF. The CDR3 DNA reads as TGTGCCAGCAGCTTATACGGCTTAGCTTCCTACGAGCAGTACTTC.

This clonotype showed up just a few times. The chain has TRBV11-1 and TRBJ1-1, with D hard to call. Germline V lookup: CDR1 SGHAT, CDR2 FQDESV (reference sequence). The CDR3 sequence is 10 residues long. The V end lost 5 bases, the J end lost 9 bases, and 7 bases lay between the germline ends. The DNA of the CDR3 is TGTGCCAGCAGCCGGGGTCAAGCTTTCTTT. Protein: CASSRGQAFF.

The CDR3 loop is CASSPTGTAITDTQYF. CDR3 nucleotides: TGTGCCAGCAGCCCTACCGGGACAGCGATAACAGATACGCAGTATTTT. This chain joins TRBV7-8 and TRBJ2-3; 7 bases match TRBD1. The CDR3 has 16 residues. Germline CDR1 reads SGHVS; CDR2 reads FQNEAQ. V was clipped by 5 bases and J by 3 bases; unmatched bases: 11. Full variable domain (outside the CDR3, taken from reference TRBV7-8 and TRBJ2-3): GAGVSQSPRYKVAKRGQDVALRCDPISGHVSLFWYQQALGQGPEFLTYFQNEAQLDKSGLPSDRFFAERPEGSVSTLKIQRTQQEDSAVYLCASSPTGTAITDTQYFGPGTRLTVL.

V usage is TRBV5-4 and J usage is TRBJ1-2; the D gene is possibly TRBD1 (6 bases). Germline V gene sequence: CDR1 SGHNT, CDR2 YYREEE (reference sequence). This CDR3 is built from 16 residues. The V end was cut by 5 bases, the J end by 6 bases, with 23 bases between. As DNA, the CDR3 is TGTGCCAGCAGTTCTCCGGCCCTTCAGGGGAGGGATGGCTACACCTTC. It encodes CASSSPALQGRDGYTF.

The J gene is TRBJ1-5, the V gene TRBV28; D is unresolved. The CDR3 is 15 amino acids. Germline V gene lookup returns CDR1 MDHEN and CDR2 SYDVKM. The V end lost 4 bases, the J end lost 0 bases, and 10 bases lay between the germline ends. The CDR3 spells CASSYRLDSNQPQHF. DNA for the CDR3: TGTGCCAGCAGTTACCGGCTTGATAGCAATCAGCCCCAGCATTTT. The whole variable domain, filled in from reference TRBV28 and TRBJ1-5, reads DVKVTQSSRYLVKRTGEKVFLECVQDMDHENMFWYRQDPGLGLRLIYFSYDVKMKEKGDIPEGYSVSREKKERFSLILESASTNQTSMYLCASSYRLDSNQPQHFGDGTRLSIL.

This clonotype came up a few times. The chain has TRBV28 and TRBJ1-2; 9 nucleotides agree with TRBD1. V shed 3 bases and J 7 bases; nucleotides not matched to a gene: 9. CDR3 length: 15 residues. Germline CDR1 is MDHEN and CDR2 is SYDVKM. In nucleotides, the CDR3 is TGTGCCAGCAGTTTTGGCGTGACAGGGGGGTCTGGCTACACCTTC. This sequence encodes CASSFGVTGGSGYTF.

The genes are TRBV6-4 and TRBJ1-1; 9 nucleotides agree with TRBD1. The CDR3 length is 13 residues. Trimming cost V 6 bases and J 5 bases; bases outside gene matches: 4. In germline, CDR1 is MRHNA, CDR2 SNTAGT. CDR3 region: CASRGTGSTEAFF. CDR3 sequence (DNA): TGTGCCAGCAGGGGGACAGGGTCTACTGAAGCTTTCTTT.

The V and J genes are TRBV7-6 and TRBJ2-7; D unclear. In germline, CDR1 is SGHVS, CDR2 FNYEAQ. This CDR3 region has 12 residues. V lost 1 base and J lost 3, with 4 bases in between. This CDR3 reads CASSLGFYEQYF. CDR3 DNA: TGTGCCAGCAGCTTAGGCTTCTACGAGCAGTACTTC.

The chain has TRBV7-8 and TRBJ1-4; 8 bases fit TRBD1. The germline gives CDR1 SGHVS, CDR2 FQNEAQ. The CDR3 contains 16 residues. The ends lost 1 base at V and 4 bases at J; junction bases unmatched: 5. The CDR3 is CASSLVSTGGNEKLFF. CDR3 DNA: TGTGCCAGCAGCTTAGTTAGCACAGGGGGTAATGAAAAACTGTTTTTT.

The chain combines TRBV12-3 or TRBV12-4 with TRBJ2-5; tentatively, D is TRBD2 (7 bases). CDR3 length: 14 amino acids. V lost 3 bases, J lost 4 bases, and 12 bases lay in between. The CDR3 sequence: CASSFGGAGETQYF. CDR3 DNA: TGTGCCAGCAGTTTTGGGGGGGCCGGAGAGACCCAGTACTTC.

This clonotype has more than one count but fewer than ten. DNA of the CDR3: TGTGCCAGCAGTTTAGGGTTGGTTACCGAGCAGTACTTC. It yields the protein CASSLGLVTEQYF. The V and J genes are TRBV12-3 or TRBV12-4 and TRBJ2-7; no clear D gene. Deletions cut 1 base from V and 6 bases from J, with 10 bases between. The CDR3 has 13 residues.

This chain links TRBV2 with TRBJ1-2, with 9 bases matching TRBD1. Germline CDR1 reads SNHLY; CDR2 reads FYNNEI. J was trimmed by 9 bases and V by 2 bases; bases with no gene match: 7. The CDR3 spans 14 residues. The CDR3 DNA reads TGTGCCAGCAGTGAAACAGGGGGCGAGATCAGCTACACCTTC. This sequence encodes CASSETGGEISYTF.

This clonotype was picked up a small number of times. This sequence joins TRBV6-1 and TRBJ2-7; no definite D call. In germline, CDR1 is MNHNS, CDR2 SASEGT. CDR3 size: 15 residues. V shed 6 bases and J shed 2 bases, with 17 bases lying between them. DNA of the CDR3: TGTGCCAGCAGCGTCCCCCCTTCTAGAGCCTACGAGCAGTACTTC. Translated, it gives CASSVPPSRAYEQYF.